The 2 T cell receptor beta chains reported below all come from one sample, sequenced in a study of a mutant IDH1 vaccine in newly diagnosed glioma. No antigen has been identified for these receptors. Sequencing was performed with immunoSEQ multiplex PCR; in TCRdb, only in-frame clones are kept and a portion is missing. The repertoire holds 70,000 to 90,000 clones, with around 90% as singletons. Time point in this sample: week 5, during vaccination. In every dose of vaccine, 300 ug of mutant IDH1 20-mer peptide was given alongside topical imiquimod. Sequenced material: PBMCs, taken from a glioma patient whose treatment included an IDH1 peptide vaccine. These receptors were obtained from a woman in her forties or fifties with glioma.

The chain has TRBV27 and TRBJ1-5; D might be TRBD1 (5 bases). Trimming removed 3 bases from V and 4 bases from J, with 16 bases in between. The CDR3 runs to 16 residues. CDR1 MNHEY and CDR2 SMNVEV come from the germline V gene (reference sequence). CDR3 nucleotide sequence: TGTGCCAGCAGTTTGGGGGGAAGACAGCTTAATCAGCCCCAGCATTTT. Translated: CASSLGGRQLNQPQHF.

The gene calls are TRBV5-4 and TRBJ2-5; D gene ambiguous. CDR3 length: 14 amino acids. V lost 0 bases to trimming and J lost 7 bases, with 13 bases between them. Germline loops: CDR1 SGHNT, CDR2 YYREEE (reference sequence). CDR3 region: CASSLASVPWTQYF. The CDR3 bases are TGTGCCAGCAGCTTGGCCTCGGTACCCTGGACCCAGTACTTC.